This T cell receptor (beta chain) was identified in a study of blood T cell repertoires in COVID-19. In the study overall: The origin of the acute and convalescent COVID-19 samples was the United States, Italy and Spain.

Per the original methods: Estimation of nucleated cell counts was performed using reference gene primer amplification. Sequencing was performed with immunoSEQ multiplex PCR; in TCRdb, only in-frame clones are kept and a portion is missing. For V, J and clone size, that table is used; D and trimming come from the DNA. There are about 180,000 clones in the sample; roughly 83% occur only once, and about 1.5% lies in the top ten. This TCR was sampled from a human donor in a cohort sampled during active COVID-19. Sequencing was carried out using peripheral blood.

CDR3 protein: CASSLNGDYGYTF. The CDR3 nucleotides are TGTGCCAGCAGTTTAAACGGGGACTATGGCTACACCTTC. The chain is built from TRBV12-3 or TRBV12-4 and TRBJ1-2; D unclear. V was clipped by 2 bases and J by 3 bases, with 7 bases between them. This CDR3 comprises 13 residues.